This paragraph reports one TCR beta chain. Its antigen is undetermined. CDR3 length: 14 amino acids. The V segment lost 10 bases and the J segment 8 bases; nucleotides outside the gene matches: 14. Germline V lookup: CDR1 MDHEN, CDR2 SYDVKM. PCR was performed using 60 Vbeta and 13 Jbeta primers. Measured with immunoSEQ multiplex PCR; TCRdb has only the in-frame clones, and not every one. The repertoire holds approximately 120,000 clones, with 75% to 80% as singletons. The data are from a study of cytomegalovirus exposure and HLA in healthy donors. Study-level results: The authors judged a highly shared variant cluster likely a sequencing artifact. Owing to their indistinguishability, certain V segments, notably TRBV6-2 and TRBV6-3, were excluded.

The receptor's source is a woman aged 40-49 years in good health and CMV-seronegative. The sample was PBMCs. The genes are TRBV28 and TRBJ1-2; 9 bases fit TRBD1. CDR3 coding DNA: TGTGCCATCCTAAGCGGACAGGGGATTGGGGGCTACACCTTC. It translates to CAILSGQGIGGYTF.